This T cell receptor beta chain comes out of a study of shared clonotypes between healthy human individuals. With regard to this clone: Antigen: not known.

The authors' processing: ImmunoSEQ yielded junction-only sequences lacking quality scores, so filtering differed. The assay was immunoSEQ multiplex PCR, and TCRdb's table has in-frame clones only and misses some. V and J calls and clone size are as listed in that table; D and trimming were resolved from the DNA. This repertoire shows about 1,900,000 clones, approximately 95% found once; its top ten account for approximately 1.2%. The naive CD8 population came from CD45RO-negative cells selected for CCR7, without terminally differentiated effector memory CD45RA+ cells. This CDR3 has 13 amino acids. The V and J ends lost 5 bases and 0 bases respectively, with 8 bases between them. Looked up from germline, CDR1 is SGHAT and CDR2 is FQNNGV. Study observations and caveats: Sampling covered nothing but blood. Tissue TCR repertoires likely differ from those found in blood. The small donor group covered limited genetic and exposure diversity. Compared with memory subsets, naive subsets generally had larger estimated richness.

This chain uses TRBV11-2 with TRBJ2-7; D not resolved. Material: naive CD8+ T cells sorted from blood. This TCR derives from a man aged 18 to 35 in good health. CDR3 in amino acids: CASSHRTSYEQYF. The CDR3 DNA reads TGTGCCAGCAGCCATCGCACCTCCTACGAGCAGTACTTC.